The present TCR beta chain was sequenced within a study of OX40 agonist ivuxolimab in advanced cancers. Study-wide results and caveats: There were, on average, more expanded clones in CD8+ T cells than in CD4+.

This clone was seen once. Its antigen is not identified. V dropped 4 bases and J dropped 2 bases, with 9 bases sitting between them. The CDR3 runs to 15 residues. Germline lookup yields CDR1 SNHLY and CDR2 FYNNEI. The data were produced by immunoSEQ multiplex PCR, yet TCRdb's version contains in-frame clones alone and is incomplete. The sample carries about 49,000 clones, approximately 81% recorded once. The chain is built from TRBV2 and TRBJ1-6; no clear D gene. This material consisted of CD4+ or CD8+ T cells sorted from blood, taken in a trial of the OX40 agonist ivuxolimab. This TCR was recovered from an adult with an advanced solid tumor such as melanoma, head and neck, liver or kidney cancer. The CDR3 sequence: CASSVQDAYNSPLHF. CDR3 nucleotides: TGTGCCAGCAGTGTCCAGGACGCCTATAATTCACCCCTCCACTTT.